This record covers a single TCR beta chain. Its antigen is not known. MiXCR, applied by TCRdb to the 5' RACE reads, yields one record per CDR3 protein. The data contain about 600,000 distinct CDR3 sequences, about 20% of them seen just once; the ten biggest clones take up about 8.2%. This specimen belongs to a study of T-cell memory formation after mild COVID-19. General study findings and limits: CD4+ contracting clones were found mainly in CM and EM, and CD8+ ones in EMRA.

With 2 bases clipped from V and 5 bases from J, the junction kept 7 bases outside the gene matches. The CDR3 runs 15 residues. CDR1 and CDR2 from the germline V gene are MNHEY and SVGAGI. Sample: PBMCs or a T cell subset sorted from them (not recorded which). This receptor was taken from an adult woman who had mild COVID-19 (a few samples of this study predate the infection). Cell type and time point are not known. The chain uses TRBV6-5 and TRBJ1-2; 8 nucleotides match TRBD1. This chain's CDR3 is CASSYNAGGEYGYTF. The CDR3 nucleotides are TGTGCCAGCAGTTACAACGCAGGGGGCGAATATGGCTACACCTTC.